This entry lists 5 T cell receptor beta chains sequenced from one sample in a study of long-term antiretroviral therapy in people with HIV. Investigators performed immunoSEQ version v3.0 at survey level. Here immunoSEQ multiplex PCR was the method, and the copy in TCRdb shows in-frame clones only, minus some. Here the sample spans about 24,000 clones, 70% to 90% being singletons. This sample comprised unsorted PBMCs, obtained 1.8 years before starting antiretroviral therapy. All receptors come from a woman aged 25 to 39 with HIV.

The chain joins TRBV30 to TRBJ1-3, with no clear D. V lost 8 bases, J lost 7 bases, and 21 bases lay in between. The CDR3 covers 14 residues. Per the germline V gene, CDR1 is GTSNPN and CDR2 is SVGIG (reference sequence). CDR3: CAGERRSAGNTIYF. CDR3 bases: TGTGCCGGAGAGCGTAGATCCGCGGGCAACACCATATATTTT.

The CDR3 region has the DNA TGTGCCAGCAGCGTAGACCGGGACAGGCTCACCTTC. Its translation: CASSVDRDRLTF. The chain combines TRBV9 with TRBJ1-2; 8 bases align to TRBD1. The J segment lost 13 bases and the V segment lost 0 bases, leaving 5 bases of the junction unmatched. The CDR3 has 12 residues. CDR1 and CDR2 (germline): SGDLS, YYNGEE.

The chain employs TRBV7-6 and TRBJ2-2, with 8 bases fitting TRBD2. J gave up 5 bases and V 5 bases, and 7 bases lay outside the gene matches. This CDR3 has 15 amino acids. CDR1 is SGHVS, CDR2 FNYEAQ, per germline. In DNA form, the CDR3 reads TGTGCCAGCAGCCCCCCGGGGGGGGGAACCGGGGAGCTGTTTTTT. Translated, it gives CASSPPGGGTGELFF.

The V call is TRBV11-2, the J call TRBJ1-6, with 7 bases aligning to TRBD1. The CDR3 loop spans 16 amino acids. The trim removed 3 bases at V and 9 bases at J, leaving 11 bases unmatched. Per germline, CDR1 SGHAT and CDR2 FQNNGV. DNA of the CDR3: TGTGCCAGCAGCTTCAAACAGGGGATATCTATTTCACCCCTCCACTTT. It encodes CASSFKQGISISPLHF.

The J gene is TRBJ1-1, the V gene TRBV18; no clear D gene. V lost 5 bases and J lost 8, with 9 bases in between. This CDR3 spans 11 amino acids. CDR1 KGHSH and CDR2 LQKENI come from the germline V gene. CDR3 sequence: CASSGQTEAFF. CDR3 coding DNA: TGTGCCAGCTCAGGGCAGACAGAAGCTTTCTTT.